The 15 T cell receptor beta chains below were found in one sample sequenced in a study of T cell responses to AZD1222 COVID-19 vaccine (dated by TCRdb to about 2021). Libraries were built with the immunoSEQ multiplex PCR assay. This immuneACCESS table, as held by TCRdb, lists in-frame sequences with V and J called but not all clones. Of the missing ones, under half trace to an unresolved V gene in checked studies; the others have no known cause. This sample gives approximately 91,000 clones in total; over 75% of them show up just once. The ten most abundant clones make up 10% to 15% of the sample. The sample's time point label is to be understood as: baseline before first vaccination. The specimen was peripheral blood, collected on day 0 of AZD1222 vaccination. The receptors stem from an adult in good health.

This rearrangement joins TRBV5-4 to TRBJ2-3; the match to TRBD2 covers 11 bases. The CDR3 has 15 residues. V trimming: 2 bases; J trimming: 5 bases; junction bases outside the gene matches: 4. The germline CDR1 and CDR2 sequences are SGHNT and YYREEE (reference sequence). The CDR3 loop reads CASSFSGGVGDTQYF. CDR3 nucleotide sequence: TGTGCCAGCAGCTTTAGCGGGGGGGTGGGAGATACGCAGTATTTT. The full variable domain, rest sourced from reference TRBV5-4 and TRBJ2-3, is ETGVTQSPTHLIKTRGQQVTLRCSSQSGHNTVSWYQQALGQGPQFIFQYYREEENGRGNFPPRFSGLQFPNYSSELNVNALELDDSALYLCASSFSGGVGDTQYFGPGTRLTVL.

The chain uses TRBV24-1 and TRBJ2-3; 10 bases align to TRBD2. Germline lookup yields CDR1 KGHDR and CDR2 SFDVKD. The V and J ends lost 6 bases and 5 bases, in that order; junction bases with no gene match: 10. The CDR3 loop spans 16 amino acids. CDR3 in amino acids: CATSRLPSGGLDTQYF. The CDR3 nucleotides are TGTGCCACCAGTCGCCTCCCTAGCGGGGGTTTAGATACGCAGTATTTT.

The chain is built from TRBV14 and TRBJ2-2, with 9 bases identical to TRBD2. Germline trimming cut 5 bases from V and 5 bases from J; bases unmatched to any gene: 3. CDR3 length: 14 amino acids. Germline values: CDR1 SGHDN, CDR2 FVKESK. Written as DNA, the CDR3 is TGTGCCAGCAGCAAGCGGGGGGCTACCGGGGAGCTGTTTTTT. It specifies CASSKRGATGELFF.

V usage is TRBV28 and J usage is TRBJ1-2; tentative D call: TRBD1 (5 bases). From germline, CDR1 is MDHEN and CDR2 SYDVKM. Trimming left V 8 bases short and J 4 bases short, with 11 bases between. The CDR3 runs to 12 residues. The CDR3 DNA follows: TGTGCCAGCGGGGGACGTAGCTATGGCTACACCTTC. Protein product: CASGGRSYGYTF.

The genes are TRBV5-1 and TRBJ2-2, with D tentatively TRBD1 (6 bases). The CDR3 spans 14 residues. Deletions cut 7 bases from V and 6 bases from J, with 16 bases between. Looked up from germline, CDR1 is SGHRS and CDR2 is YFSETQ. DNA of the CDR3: TGCGCCAGCCGGACAGTAGAAATACCCGGGGAGCTGTTTTTT. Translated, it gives CASRTVEIPGELFF. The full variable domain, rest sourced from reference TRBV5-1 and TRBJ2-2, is KAGVTQTPRYLIKTRGQQVTLSCSPISGHRSVSWYQQTPGQGLQFLFEYFSETQRNKGNFPGRFSGRQFSNSRSEMNVSTLELGDSALYLCASRTVEIPGELFFGEGSRLTVL.

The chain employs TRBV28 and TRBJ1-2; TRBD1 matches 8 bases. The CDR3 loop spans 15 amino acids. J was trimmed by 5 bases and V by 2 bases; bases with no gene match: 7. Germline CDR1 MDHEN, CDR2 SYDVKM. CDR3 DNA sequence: TGTGCCAGCAGTTTAGCAGGGGGCCCCGGGTATGGCTACACCTTC. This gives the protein CASSLAGGPGYGYTF.

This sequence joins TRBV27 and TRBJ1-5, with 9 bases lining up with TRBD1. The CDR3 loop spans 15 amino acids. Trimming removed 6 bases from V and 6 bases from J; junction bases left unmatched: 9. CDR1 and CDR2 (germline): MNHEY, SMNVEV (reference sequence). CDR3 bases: TGTGCCAGCAGCCCGGGACAGGGAGGTGGTCAGCCCCAGCATTTT. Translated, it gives CASSPGQGGGQPQHF.

The CDR3 coding sequence is TGTGCCAGTAGGGACAGCTCTAAAAACACCGGGGAGCTGTTTTTT. It specifies CASRDSSKNTGELFF. The rearrangement joins TRBV19 to TRBJ2-2, with a possible D match to TRBD1 (6 bases). This CDR3 region has 15 residues. Germline V gene lookup returns CDR1 LNHDA and CDR2 SQIVND (reference sequence). V was shortened by 6 bases and J by 2 bases, with 13 bases between the two germline ends. The variable domain in full, completed from reference TRBV19 and TRBJ2-2, reads DGGITQSPKYLFRKEGQNVTLSCEQNLNHDAMYWYRQDPGQGLRLIYYSQIVNDFQKGDIAEGYSVSREKKESFPLTVTSAQKNPTAFYLCASRDSSKNTGELFFGEGSRLTVL.

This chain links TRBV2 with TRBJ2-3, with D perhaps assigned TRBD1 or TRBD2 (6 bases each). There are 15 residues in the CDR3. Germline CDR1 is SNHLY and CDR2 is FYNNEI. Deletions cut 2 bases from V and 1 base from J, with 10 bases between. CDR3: CASSEPRGRTDTQYF. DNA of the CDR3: TGTGCCAGCAGTGAACCCCGGGGGCGCACAGATACGCAGTATTTT.

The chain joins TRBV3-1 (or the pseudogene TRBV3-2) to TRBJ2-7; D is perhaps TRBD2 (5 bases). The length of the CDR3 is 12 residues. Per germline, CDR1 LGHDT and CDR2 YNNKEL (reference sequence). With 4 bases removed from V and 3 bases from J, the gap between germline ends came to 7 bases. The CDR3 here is CASSPDYYEQYF. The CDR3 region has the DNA TGTGCCAGCAGCCCCGACTACTACGAGCAGTACTTC.

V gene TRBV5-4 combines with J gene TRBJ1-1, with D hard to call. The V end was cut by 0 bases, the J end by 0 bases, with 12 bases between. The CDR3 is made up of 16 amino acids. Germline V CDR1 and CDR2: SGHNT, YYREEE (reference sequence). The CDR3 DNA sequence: TGTGCCAGCAGCTTGGGGCCCACGGGCATGAACACTGAAGCTTTCTTT. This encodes CASSLGPTGMNTEAFF. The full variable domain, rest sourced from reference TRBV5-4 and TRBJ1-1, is ETGVTQSPTHLIKTRGQQVTLRCSSQSGHNTVSWYQQALGQGPQFIFQYYREEENGRGNFPPRFSGLQFPNYSSELNVNALELDDSALYLCASSLGPTGMNTEAFFGQGTRLTVV.

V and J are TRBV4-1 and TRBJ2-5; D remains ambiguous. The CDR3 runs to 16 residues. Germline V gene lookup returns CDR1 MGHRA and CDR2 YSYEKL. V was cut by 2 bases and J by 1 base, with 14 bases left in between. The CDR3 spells CASSQSPGSRQETQYF. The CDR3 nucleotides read TGCGCCAGCAGCCAATCTCCGGGTAGCCGCCAAGAGACCCAGTACTTC.

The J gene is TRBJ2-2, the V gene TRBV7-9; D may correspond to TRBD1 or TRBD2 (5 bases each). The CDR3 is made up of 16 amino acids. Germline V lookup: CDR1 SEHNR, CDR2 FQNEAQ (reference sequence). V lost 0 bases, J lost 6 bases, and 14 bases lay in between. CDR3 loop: CASSLARGPDAGELFF. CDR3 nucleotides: TGTGCCAGCAGCTTAGCCCGGGGACCAGACGCCGGGGAGCTGTTTTTT. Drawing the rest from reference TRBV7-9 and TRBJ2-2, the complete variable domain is DTGVSQNPRHKITKRGQNVTFRCDPISEHNRLYWYRQTLGQGPEFLTYFQNEAQLEKSRLLSDRFSAERPKGSFSTLEIQRTEQGDSAMYLCASSLARGPDAGELFFGEGSRLTVL.

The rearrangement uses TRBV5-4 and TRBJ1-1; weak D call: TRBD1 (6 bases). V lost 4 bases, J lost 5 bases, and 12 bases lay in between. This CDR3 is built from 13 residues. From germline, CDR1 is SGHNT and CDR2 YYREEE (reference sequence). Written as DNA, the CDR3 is TGTGCCAGCAGCGTACAGGGTGGGACTGAAGCTTTCTTT. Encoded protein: CASSVQGGTEAFF.

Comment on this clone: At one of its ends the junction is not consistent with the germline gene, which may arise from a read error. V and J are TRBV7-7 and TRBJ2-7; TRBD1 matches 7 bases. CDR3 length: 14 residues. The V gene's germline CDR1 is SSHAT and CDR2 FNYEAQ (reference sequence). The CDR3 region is CASSPQTGSYEQYF. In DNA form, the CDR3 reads TGTGCTAGCAGCCCCCAGACAGGGTCCTACGAGCAGTACTTC.